This T cell receptor (beta chain) was captured in a study of blood T cell repertoires in COVID-19. The wider study: The origin of the acute and convalescent COVID-19 samples was the United States, Italy and Spain.

Only a few counts were recorded for this clone. Authors' processing steps: From reference gene primer amplification, estimates of nucleated cell counts were derived. Sequenced by immunoSEQ multiplex PCR; TCRdb stores in-frame clones only, minus some. The V and J calls and clone size are taken from that table; D and trimming were inferred from the DNA. The data contain some 110,000 clones, roughly 76% of them singletons. In germline, CDR1 is KGHSH, CDR2 LQKENI. V was trimmed by 3 bases and J by 4 bases, leaving 12 bases between them. The CDR3 sequence is 15 residues long. The sample taken for sequencing was peripheral blood. This clonotype originated in a woman in her 70s with acute or convalescent COVID-19. This rearrangement joins TRBV18 to TRBJ2-2, with D possibly being TRBD2 (5 bases). The CDR3 is CASSPRDDGTGELFF. In DNA form, the CDR3 reads TGTGCCAGCTCACCCCGGGATGACGGCACCGGGGAGCTGTTTTTT. The full variable domain, rest sourced from reference TRBV18 and TRBJ2-2, is NAGVMQNPRHLVRRRGQEARLRCSPMKGHSHVYWYRQLPEEGLKFMVYLQKENIIDESGMPKERFSAEFPKEGPSILRIQQVVRGDSAAYFCASSPRDDGTGELFFGEGSRLTVL.